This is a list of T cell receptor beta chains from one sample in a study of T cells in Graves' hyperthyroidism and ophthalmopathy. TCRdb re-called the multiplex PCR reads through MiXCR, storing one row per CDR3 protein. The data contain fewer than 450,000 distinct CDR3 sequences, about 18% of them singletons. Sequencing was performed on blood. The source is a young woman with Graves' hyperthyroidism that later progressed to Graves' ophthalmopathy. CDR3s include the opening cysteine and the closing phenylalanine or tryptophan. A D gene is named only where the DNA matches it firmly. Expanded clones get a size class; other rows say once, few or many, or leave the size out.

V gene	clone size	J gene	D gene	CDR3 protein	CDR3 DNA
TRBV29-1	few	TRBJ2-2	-	CSVLGGWRAGELFF	TGCAGCGTACTAGGCGGTTGGCGAGCCGGGGAGCTGTTTTTT
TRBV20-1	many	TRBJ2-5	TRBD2	CSASTAGGVGETQYF	TGCAGTGCTAGTACGGCGGGGGGAGTCGGAGAGACCCAGTACTTC
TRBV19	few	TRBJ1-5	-	CASSLFSNQPQHF	TGTGCCAGTAGTTTATTTAGCAATCAGCCCCAGCATTTT
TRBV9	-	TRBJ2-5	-	CASSVDPLDETQYF	TGTGCCAGCAGCGTAGACCCGTTGGATGAGACCCAGTACTTC
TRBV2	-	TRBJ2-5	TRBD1	CASSRSRTGQETQYF	TGTGCCAGCAGTAGGTCCCGGACAGGACAAGAGACCCAGTACTTC
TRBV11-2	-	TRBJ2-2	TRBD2	CASSSRAGSGELFF	TGTGCCAGCAGCTCTCGAGCGGGGAGCGGGGAGCTGTTTTTT
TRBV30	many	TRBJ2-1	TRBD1	CAWSQGAIEQFF	TGTGCCTGGAGTCAGGGGGCGATTGAGCAGTTCTTC
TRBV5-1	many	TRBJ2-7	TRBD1	CASSDSGTGSYEQYF	TGCGCCAGCAGTGACTCCGGGACAGGTTCCTACGAGCAGTACTTC
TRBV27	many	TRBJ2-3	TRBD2	CASRDGLAGYPQRVTQYF	TGTGCCAGCAGAGACGGACTAGCGGGCTACCCCCAGAGAGTTACGCAGTATTTT
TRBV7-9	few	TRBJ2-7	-	CASSAQGRGIYEQYF	TGTGCCAGCAGCGCCCAGGGGCGGGGCATCTACGAGCAGTACTTC
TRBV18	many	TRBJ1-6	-	CASSPRTDSPLHF	TGTGCCAGCTCACCGCGGACGGATTCACCCCTCCACTTT
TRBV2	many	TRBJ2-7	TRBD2	CASSGGYGRTYEQYF	TGTGCCAGCAGTGGGGGGTACGGGAGGACTTACGAGCAGTACTTC
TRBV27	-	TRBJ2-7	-	CASRDRLANEQYF	TGTGCCAGCAGAGACAGGCTTGCCAACGAGCAGTACTTC
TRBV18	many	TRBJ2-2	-	CASSPPRQANTGELFF	TGTGCCAGCTCACCACCGCGGCAGGCGAACACCGGGGAGCTGTTTTTT
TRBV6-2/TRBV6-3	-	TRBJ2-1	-	CASSRPGAGGPNNEQFF	TGTGCCAGCAGTCGACCAGGGGCGGGCGGGCCTAACAATGAGCAGTTCTTC
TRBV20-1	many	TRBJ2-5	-	CSASWTYQETQYF	TGCAGTGCTAGCTGGACGTACCAAGAGACCCAGTACTTC
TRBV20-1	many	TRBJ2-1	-	CSAKTPDYNEQFF	TGCAGTGCTAAAACTCCCGATTACAATGAGCAGTTCTTC
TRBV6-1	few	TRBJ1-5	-	CASSEVLRVGQPQHF	TGTGCCAGCAGTGAAGTTCTCCGGGTTGGTCAGCCCCAGCATTTT
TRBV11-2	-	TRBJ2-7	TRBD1	CASSRKDRVDFGQYF	TGTGCCAGCAGCCGAAAGGACAGGGTCGACTTTGGGCAGTACTTC
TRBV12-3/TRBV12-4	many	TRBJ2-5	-	CASSRRMKETQYF	TGTGCCAGCAGCCGTAGAATGAAAGAGACCCAGTACTTC
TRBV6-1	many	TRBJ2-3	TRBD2	CASRLAGGEDTQYF	TGTGCCAGCAGATTAGCGGGAGGGGAGGATACGCAGTATTTT
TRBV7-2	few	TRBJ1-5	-	CASSFFQSNQPQHF	TGTGCCAGCAGCTTTTTCCAGAGCAATCAGCCCCAGCATTTT
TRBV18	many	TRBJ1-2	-	CASLGHGYTF	TGTGCCAGCCTGGGTCATGGCTACACCTTC
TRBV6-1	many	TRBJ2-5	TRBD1	CASEGQGIETQYF	TGTGCCAGCGAGGGACAGGGAATAGAGACCCAGTACTTC
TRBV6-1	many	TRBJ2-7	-	CASSEVGTSYEQYF	TGTGCCAGCAGTGAAGTAGGCACCTCCTACGAGCAGTACTTC
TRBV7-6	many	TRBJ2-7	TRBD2	CASSLALRGGYSYEQYF	TGTGCCAGCAGCTTAGCTCTGCGGGGGGGATACTCCTACGAGCAGTACTTC
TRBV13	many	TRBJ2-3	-	CASSLGLFLQLTTDTQYF	TGTGCCAGCAGCTTAGGCCTTTTCCTGCAGCTAACCACAGATACGCAGTATTTT
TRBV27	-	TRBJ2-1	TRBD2	CASRLAGVNEQFF	TGTGCCAGCAGGCTAGCGGGAGTCAATGAGCAGTTCTTC
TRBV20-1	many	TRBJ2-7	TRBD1	CSADGQGADEQYF	TGCAGTGCTGATGGACAGGGGGCCGACGAGCAGTACTTC
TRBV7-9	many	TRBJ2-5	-	CASSSKGQYVNQETQYF	TGTGCCAGCAGCTCGAAAGGACAGTACGTAAACCAAGAGACCCAGTACTTC
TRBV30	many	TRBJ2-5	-	CAWSVYVSETQYF	TGTGCCTGGAGTGTGTACGTAAGCGAGACCCAGTACTTC
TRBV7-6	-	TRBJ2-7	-	CASSYEGGITYEQYF	TGTGCCAGCAGCTATGAGGGCGGAATAACCTACGAGCAGTACTTC
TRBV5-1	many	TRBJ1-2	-	CASSWKQPPGTYGYTF	TGCGCCAGCAGCTGGAAACAGCCCCCGGGGACCTATGGCTACACCTTC
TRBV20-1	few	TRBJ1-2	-	CSATHRSEGYGYTF	TGCAGTGCTACCCACCGCTCCGAAGGCTATGGCTACACCTTC
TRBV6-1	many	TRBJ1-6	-	CASSEGGGVSPLHF	TGTGCCAGCAGTGAAGGCGGGGGGGTTTCACCCCTCCACTTT
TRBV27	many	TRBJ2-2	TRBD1	CASRKRTGGAGELFF	TGTGCCAGCAGGAAGCGGACAGGGGGCGCAGGGGAGCTGTTTTTT
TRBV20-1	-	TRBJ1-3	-	CSCRDPSGNTIYF	TGCAGTTGCAGGGACCCCTCTGGAAACACCATATATTTT
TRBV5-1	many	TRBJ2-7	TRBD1	CASSTGQGAWYEQYF	TGCGCCAGCAGCACTGGACAGGGTGCCTGGTACGAGCAGTACTTC
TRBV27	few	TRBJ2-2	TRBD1	CASSLYQGAGELFF	TGTGCCAGCAGTTTATATCAGGGGGCCGGGGAGCTGTTTTTT
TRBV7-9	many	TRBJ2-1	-	CASSSGNEQFF	TGTGCCAGCAGCTCCGGGAATGAGCAGTTCTTC
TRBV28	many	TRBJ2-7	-	CASRQDTLISYEQYF	TGTGCCAGCAGACAAGACACACTGATATCCTACGAGCAGTACTTC
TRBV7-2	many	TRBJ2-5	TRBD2	CASSPTRWGKWPSGKETQYF	TGTGCCAGCAGCCCAACCCGCTGGGGAAAGTGGCCTAGCGGAAAAGAGACCCAGTACTTC